This T cell receptor (beta chain) comes out of a study of OX40 agonist ivuxolimab in advanced cancers. Trimming removed 1 base from V and 3 bases from J, with 10 bases in between. The CDR3 sequence is 15 residues long. Germline lookup yields CDR1 SGHTA and CDR2 FQGTGA. The table came from immunoSEQ multiplex PCR; TCRdb's copy has only in-frame clones and leaves some out. This table has fewer than 45,000 clones, over 60% appearing once. The source was CD4+ or CD8+ T cells sorted from blood, collected in a trial of the OX40 agonist ivuxolimab. The clonotype originates from an adult with an advanced solid tumor such as melanoma, head and neck, liver or kidney cancer. This chain links TRBV7-3 with TRBJ2-1, with a possible D match to TRBD1 (5 bases). The CDR3 nucleotides are TGTGCCAGCAGCTTAAAACCCACAGGCTACAATGAGCAGTTCTTC. Protein sequence: CASSLKPTGYNEQFF.